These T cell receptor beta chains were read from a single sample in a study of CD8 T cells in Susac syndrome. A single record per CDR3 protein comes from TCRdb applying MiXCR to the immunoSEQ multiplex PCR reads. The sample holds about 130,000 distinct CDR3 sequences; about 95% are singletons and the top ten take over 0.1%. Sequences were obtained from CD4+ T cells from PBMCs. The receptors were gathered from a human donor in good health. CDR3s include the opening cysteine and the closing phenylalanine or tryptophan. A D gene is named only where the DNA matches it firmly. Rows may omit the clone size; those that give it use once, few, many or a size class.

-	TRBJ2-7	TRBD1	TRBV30	CAWTTGTVYEQYF	TGTGCCTGGACGACCGGGACAGTTTACGAGCAGTACTTC
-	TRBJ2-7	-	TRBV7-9	CASSLGKVYEQYF	TGTGCCAGCAGCTTGGGCAAAGTCTACGAGCAGTACTTC
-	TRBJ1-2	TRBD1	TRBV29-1	CSVTGTVGGYTF	TGCAGCGTAACCGGGACAGTGGGTGGCTACACCTTC
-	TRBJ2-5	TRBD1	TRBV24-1	CATSDTGTGVAETQYF	TGTGCCACCAGTGATACCGGGACAGGGGTGGCAGAGACCCAGTACTTC
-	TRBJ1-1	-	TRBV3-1	CASSRRWAGEAFF	TGTGCCAGCAGCCGCCGGTGGGCTGGAGAAGCTTTCTTT
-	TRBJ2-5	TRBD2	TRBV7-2	CASSRMGLAGVPGETQYF	TGTGCCAGCAGCCGGATGGGACTAGCGGGAGTACCCGGGGAGACCCAGTACTTC
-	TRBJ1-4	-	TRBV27	CASSEGVTNEKLFF	TGTGCCAGCAGTGAGGGGGTAACTAATGAAAAACTGTTTTTT
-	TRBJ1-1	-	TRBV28	CASSFIPKNTEAFF	TGTGCCAGCAGTTTTATCCCAAAGAACACTGAAGCTTTCTTT
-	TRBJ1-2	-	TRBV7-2	CASSLGNGNNNF	TGTGCCAGCAGCTTAGGAAACGGCAACAACAACTTC
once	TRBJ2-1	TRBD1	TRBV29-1	CSVGRGSSYNEQFF	TGCAGCGTTGGCAGGGGGAGCTCCTACAATGAGCAGTTCTTC
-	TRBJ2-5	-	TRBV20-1	CSARDRGGETQYF	TGCAGTGCTAGAGACAGGGGAGGAGAGACCCAGTACTTC
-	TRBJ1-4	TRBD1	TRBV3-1	CASSQLGQGPGKLFF	TGTGCCAGCAGCCAACTTGGACAGGGGCCCGGAAAACTGTTTTTT
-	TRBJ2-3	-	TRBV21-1	CASSKVSPGQYF	TGTGCCAGCAGCAAAGTCTCTCCCGGGCAGTATTTT
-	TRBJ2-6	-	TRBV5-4	CASSLGGRGVQGLTF	TGTGCCAGCAGCTTGGGGGGCCGGGGCGTGCAGGGCCTGACTTTC
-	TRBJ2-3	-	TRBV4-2	CASSQTSARFTDTQYF	TGTGCCAGCAGCCAAACCAGCGCGCGGTTCACAGATACGCAGTATTTT
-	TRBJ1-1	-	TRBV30	CAWSLGLNTEAFF	TGTGCCTGGAGCCTCGGACTGAACACTGAAGCTTTCTTT
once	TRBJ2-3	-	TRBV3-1	CASSQDWGSTDTQYF	TGTGCCAGCAGCCAAGATTGGGGGAGCACAGATACGCAGTATTTT
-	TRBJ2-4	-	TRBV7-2	CASSLLGAVLAKNIQYF	TGTGCCAGCAGCCTCCTAGGCGCGGTTCTAGCCAAAAACATTCAGTACTTC
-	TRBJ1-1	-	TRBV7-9	CASFRESNTEAFF	TGTGCCAGCTTCCGGGAGTCGAACACTGAAGCTTTCTTT
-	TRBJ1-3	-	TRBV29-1	CGSSGFTPGNTIYF	TGCGGCTCATCAGGGTTCACCCCTGGAAACACCATATATTTT
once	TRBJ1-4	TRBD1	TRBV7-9	CASSFAGTGNEKLFF	TGTGCCAGCAGCTTCGCCGGGACAGGGAATGAAAAACTGTTTTTT
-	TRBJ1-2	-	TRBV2	CASTPRTVNYGYTF	TGTGCCAGCACCCCCAGGACAGTTAACTATGGCTACACCTTC
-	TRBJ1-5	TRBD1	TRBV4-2	CASSQRDRVNQPQHF	TGTGCCAGCAGCCAAAGGGACAGGGTGAATCAGCCCCAGCATTTT
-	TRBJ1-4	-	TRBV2	CASRVTLSDEKLFF	TGTGCCAGCAGAGTCACCCTATCGGATGAAAAACTGTTTTTT
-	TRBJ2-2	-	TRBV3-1	CASSQKGGPDTGELFF	TGTGCCAGCAGCCAGAAAGGGGGGCCGGACACCGGGGAGCTGTTTTTT
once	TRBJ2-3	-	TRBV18	CASSPTFVSTDTQYF	TGTGCCAGCTCACCAACATTTGTGAGCACAGATACGCAGTATTTT
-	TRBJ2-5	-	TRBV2	CASSITWETQYF	TGTGCCAGTTCTATTACATGGGAGACCCAGTACTTC
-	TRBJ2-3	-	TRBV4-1	CASSQDRSGVRDTQYF	TGCGCCAGCAGCCAAGACCGATCAGGGGTGCGAGATACGCAGTATTTT
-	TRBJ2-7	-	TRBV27	CASSLSFGNSYEQYF	TGTGCCAGCAGTTTATCGTTCGGTAATTCCTACGAGCAGTACTTC